This T cell receptor (beta chain) was profiled in a study of blood T cell repertoires in COVID-19. V lost 1 base, J lost 0 bases, and 5 bases lay in between. Germline V gives CDR1 SGHTA, CDR2 FQGNSA. The CDR3 consists of 14 residues. The repertoire was sequenced with immunoSEQ multiplex PCR; TCRdb's copy has only in-frame clones and lacks some. The profile shows approximately 110,000 clones, around 80% of them singletons. The sequenced sample was peripheral blood. The clonotype was recovered from a woman in her seventies with acute or convalescent COVID-19. The rearrangement links TRBV7-2 to TRBJ2-3; a possible D gene is TRBD2 (5 bases). This chain's CDR3 is CASSLGTSTDTQYF. DNA for the CDR3: TGTGCCAGCAGCTTAGGGACTAGCACAGATACGCAGTATTTT.